These T cell receptor beta chains were read from a single sample in a study. One entry per CDR3 protein, called by TCRdb with MiXCR from the RT-PCR reads. Among about 680,000 distinct CDR3 sequences listed, 14% were seen once. Sequencing was done on a sample of memory CD4+ T cells from blood. The receptor set was obtained from a female donor in good health, serving as a healthy control. The CDR3 runs from the conserved cysteine through the conserved F or W. D genes are given only for firm matches. A row's size may be missing; if present it is once, few, many or a size class.

J gene | V gene | D gene | clone size | CDR3 length | CDR3 DNA | CDR3 protein
TRBJ2-7 | TRBV3-1 | TRBD2 | NA | 14 | TGTGCCAGCAGCCCACAACAGACTAGCAACGAGCAGTACTTC | CASSPQQTSNEQYF
TRBJ2-5 | TRBV12-3/TRBV12-4 | NA | many | 14 | TGTGCCAGCAGTCCAACAGGACCCCCAGAGACCCAGTACTTC | CASSPTGPPETQYF
TRBJ2-7 | TRBV28 | TRBD1 | few | 14 | TGTGCCAGCAGTTGGACAGGGGGCGCCTACGAGCAGTACTTC | CASSWTGGAYEQYF
TRBJ1-2 | TRBV12-3/TRBV12-4 | NA | NA | 15 | TGTGCCAGCAGTCTAACAGGGAATTCTAACTATGGCTACACCTTC | CASSLTGNSNYGYTF
TRBJ1-2 | TRBV5-1 | NA | few | 12 | TGCGCCAGCAGCCCCCGGGGGAGGCACTACACCTTC | CASSPRGRHYTF
TRBJ1-5 | TRBV7-8 | NA | few | 17 | TGTGCCAGCAGAAAAGGGAGAGGACAGAGAAACAATCAGCCCCAGCATTTT | CASRKGRGQRNNQPQHF
TRBJ1-2 | TRBV6-6 | TRBD1 | many | 13 | TGTGCCTACTCAGGGCAGGGGGACTATGGCTACACCTTC | CAYSGQGDYGYTF
TRBJ1-2 | TRBV12-3/TRBV12-4 | NA | NA | 13 | TGTGCCAGCAGCTCCGGACGCAGCTATGGCTACACCTTC | CASSSGRSYGYTF
TRBJ2-1 | TRBV5-6 | TRBD2 | many | 15 | TGTGCCAGCAGCTTGGTGGGGACTAGTTCAAATGAGCAGTTCTTC | CASSLVGTSSNEQFF
TRBJ2-1 | TRBV15 | TRBD1 | NA | 17 | TGTGCCACCAGCAGAGACTTCACCGGGACAGGGCAAGATGAGCAGTTCTTC | CATSRDFTGTGQDEQFF
TRBJ1-1 | TRBV3-1 | NA | NA | 13 | TGTGCCAGCAGCCCTGCCTGGAACACTGAAGCTTTCTTT | CASSPAWNTEAFF
TRBJ1-1 | TRBV6-2/TRBV6-3 | NA | NA | 17 | TGTGCCAGCAGTTATTTTGGCCAACCCCGTTTCGGGGCTGAAGCTTTCTTT | CASSYFGQPRFGAEAFF
TRBJ2-3 | TRBV28 | TRBD1 | NA | 12 | TGTATGACAGGGACACGCACAGATACGCAGTATTTT | CMTGTRTDTQYF
TRBJ2-5 | TRBV5-1 | NA | NA | 12 | TGCGCCAGCAGCCAGTCAACGGAGACCCAGTACTTC | CASSQSTETQYF
TRBJ2-5 | TRBV7-2 | NA | NA | 14 | TGTGCCAGCAGCTCGATGGCAGTCGCTGAGACCCAGTACTTC | CASSSMAVAETQYF
TRBJ1-2 | TRBV5-1 | NA | few | 15 | TGCGCCAGCAGCCCCGCAGACCCGCTGCGGGATGGCTACACCTTC | CASSPADPLRDGYTF
TRBJ2-1 | TRBV5-1 | NA | few | 16 | TGCGCCAGCAGCTTGGTAGGGGGAAGGGCCTACAATGAGCAGTTCTTC | CASSLVGGRAYNEQFF
TRBJ2-5 | TRBV12-3/TRBV12-4 | NA | many | 13 | TGTGCCAGCAGCCCCGGACACACGGAGACCCAGTACTTC | CASSPGHTETQYF
TRBJ2-1 | TRBV5-1 | NA | few | 13 | TGCGCCAGCAGCTTGGAGTGGGGCGGTAGGGGGTTCTTC | CASSLEWGGRGFF
TRBJ2-1 | TRBV5-1 | NA | many | 14 | TGCGCCAGCAGCTTTTCACAGGGTTACAATGAGCAGTTCTTC | CASSFSQGYNEQFF
TRBJ1-6 | TRBV10-3 | NA | NA | 12 | TGTGCCATCAGAGACACTAATTCACACCTCCACTTT | CAIRDTNSHLHF
TRBJ2-1 | TRBV7-6 | TRBD2 | few | 18 | TGTGCCAGCAGCGTACTAACCGGGACTAGCGGGGTCCCCAATGAGCAGTTCTTC | CASSVLTGTSGVPNEQFF
TRBJ1-5 | TRBV12-3/TRBV12-4 | NA | NA | 16 | TGTGCCAGCAGTTTGCGGGTATTGGGACAAAATCAGCCCCAGCATTTT | CASSLRVLGQNQPQHF
TRBJ2-5 | TRBV20-1 | NA | NA | 14 | TGCAGTGCCACATACCTCCAGGGTCAAGAGACCCAGTACTTC | CSATYLQGQETQYF
TRBJ2-7 | TRBV28 | TRBD1 | few | 16 | TGTGCCAGCAGTTTCGGTTGGGCAGGGGGCGAGGGCGAGCAGTACTTC | CASSFGWAGGEGEQYF
TRBJ2-3 | TRBV28 | TRBD1 | few | 15 | TGTGCCAGCAGTCGGACAGGGGGCGCGGGAGATACGCAGTATTTT | CASSRTGGAGDTQYF
TRBJ1-1 | TRBV6-5 | NA | NA | 12 | TGTGCCAGCAGTTATTTAGGACAGCAAGCTTTCTTT | CASSYLGQQAFF
TRBJ2-3 | TRBV9 | NA | many | 14 | TGTGCCAGCAGCCAACTTGGGATCGCAGATACGCAGTATTTT | CASSQLGIADTQYF
TRBJ1-1 | TRBV10-2 | NA | many | 13 | TGCGCCAGCAGTGAGGACAGGAACACTGAAGCTTTCTTT | CASSEDRNTEAFF
TRBJ1-6 | TRBV7-9 | NA | NA | 15 | TGTGCCAGCAGCTCCTCGGACATTCCCAATTCATCCCTCCACTTT | CASSSSDIPNSSLHF
TRBJ1-1 | TRBV5-1 | NA | NA | 15 | TGCGCCAGCAGCTTGGGGTTCAGCAGGGAAACTGAAGCTTTCTTT | CASSLGFSRETEAFF
TRBJ2-2 | TRBV2 | NA | NA | 13 | TGTGCCAGCAGTGGGGGACTGTCCGGGGAGCTGTTTTTT | CASSGGLSGELFF
TRBJ1-2 | TRBV28 | NA | NA | 14 | TGTGCCAGCAGTACCTCCGTTGGGGGGCACGGCTACACCTTC | CASSTSVGGHGYTF
TRBJ1-6 | TRBV4-3 | NA | few | 15 | TGCGCCAGCAGCCGGACTACAGGGTTTGATTCACCCCTCCACTTT | CASSRTTGFDSPLHF
TRBJ2-1 | TRBV27 | TRBD2 | once | 17 | TGTGCCAGCAGTTCGCCTAGCGGGAGAGCCTCAGACAATGAGCAGTTCTTC | CASSSPSGRASDNEQFF
TRBJ2-1 | TRBV20-1 | TRBD2 | NA | 14 | TGCAGTGCTAGTAGCGGGAGCGTCAACAATGAGCAGTTGTTC | CSASSGSVNNEQLF
TRBJ1-1 | TRBV12-3/TRBV12-4 | NA | many | 13 | TGTGCCAGCAGTTCGCATGAGGACACTGAAGCTTTCTTT | CASSSHEDTEAFF
TRBJ2-7 | TRBV10-1 | NA | many | 14 | TGCGCCAGCAGTCTCGGACAGCCCCCCTACGAGCAGTACTTC | CASSLGQPPYEQYF
TRBJ2-1 | TRBV6-1 | TRBD2 | NA | 16 | TGTGCCAGCACAAGGACTAGCGGGAGGTCCTACAATGAGCAGTTCTTC | CASTRTSGRSYNEQFF
TRBJ1-1 | TRBV10-3 | NA | few | 12 | TGTGCCATCAGGCGCAGTGAGACTGAAGCTTTCTTT | CAIRRSETEAFF
TRBJ2-7 | TRBV6-1 | NA | NA | 14 | TGTGCCAGCGACGGGACCTACGGGACCTACGAGCAGTACTTC | CASDGTYGTYEQYF
TRBJ2-1 | TRBV20-1 | TRBD1 | few | 14 | TGCAGTGCAGACGACAGGGGGCGCATGAATGAGCAGTTCTTC | CSADDRGRMNEQFF
TRBJ2-1 | TRBV7-6 | NA | NA | 17 | TGTGCCAGCAGCCCTAGGACTTTAGCCAGCTCCTACAATGAGCAGTTCTTC | CASSPRTLASSYNEQFF
TRBJ2-2 | TRBV18 | NA | NA | 16 | TGTGCCAGCTCACCTCTCTCGGGACAGAACACCGGGGAGCTGTTTTTT | CASSPLSGQNTGELFF
TRBJ2-7 | TRBV6-2/TRBV6-3 | NA | many | 12 | TGTGCCAGCAGCAGACCAGGGCGCGAGCAGTACTTC | CASSRPGREQYF